The clone carrying this TCR beta chain has only a few counts. Its antigen remains unknown. Authors of the study amplified TCR beta CDR3 regions from RNA transcripts. HTBI primers were the set used in a first-round RT-PCR of the TCR CDR3. TCRdb re-called the multiplex PCR reads with MiXCR, one entry per CDR3 protein. The sample has a few hundred thousand distinct CDR3 sequences; 15% to 20% are singletons. Trimming took off 5 bases at V and 6 bases at J, with 14 bases between the two ends. Germline V lookup: CDR1 LNHDA, CDR2 SQIVND (reference sequence). The CDR3 spans 14 residues. These data come from a study of T cells in Graves' hyperthyroidism and ophthalmopathy. Study findings and constraints: Ophthalmopathy was told apart from stable hyperthyroidism by a 13 V-J model.

With duration under 3 months, ophthalmopathy was active: Clinical Activity Score at least 3, NOSPECS at least 4. Lactation, pregnancy, other autoimmune disease or uncontrolled infection led to exclusion of patients. The study based diagnoses on clinical symptoms, serum thyroxine and TRAb, thyroid ultrasound and orbital computed tomography. V and J are TRBV19 and TRBJ1-3, with a weak D call TRBD1 (6 bases). This TCR derives from a woman in her sixties or seventies with Graves' ophthalmopathy. The sequenced material came from blood. DNA for the CDR3: TGTGCCAGTAGTCCCGGAGGGGGACAAAACACCATATATTTT. Translating gives CASSPGGGQNTIYF.